This T cell receptor (beta chain) was recovered during a study of shared clonotypes between healthy human individuals. About the research overall: Plates per donor: three CD4 naive, three CD4 memory, two CD8 naive, one CD8 memory. Study observations and caveats: The study generally estimated greater richness for naive than memory subsets. Generation probabilities were higher for clonotypes shared across all four sorted-subset donors than for unshared ones.

Libraries were prepared by immunoSEQ multiplex PCR; TCRdb keeps only in-frame clonotypes and omits some of them. The data hold 2 million to 2.5 million clones, with 85% to 95% observed a single time. This clone was counted once. The antigen remains unidentified. Germline CDR1 and CDR2: SGHNT and YYREEE (reference sequence). The CDR3 has 16 residues. V lost 0 bases to trimming and J lost 1 base, with 10 bases between them. The source of this sequence is a young man in good health. The chain carries TRBV5-4 and TRBJ2-2, with TRBD1 as a possible D gene (6 bases). What was sequenced was naive CD4+ T cells sorted from blood. Described subset: CD45RA+ positively selected. In nucleotides, the CDR3 is TGTGCCAGCAGCTTGGCCAAGACAGGGAACACCGGGGAGCTGTTTTTT. It is translated as CASSLAKTGNTGELFF.